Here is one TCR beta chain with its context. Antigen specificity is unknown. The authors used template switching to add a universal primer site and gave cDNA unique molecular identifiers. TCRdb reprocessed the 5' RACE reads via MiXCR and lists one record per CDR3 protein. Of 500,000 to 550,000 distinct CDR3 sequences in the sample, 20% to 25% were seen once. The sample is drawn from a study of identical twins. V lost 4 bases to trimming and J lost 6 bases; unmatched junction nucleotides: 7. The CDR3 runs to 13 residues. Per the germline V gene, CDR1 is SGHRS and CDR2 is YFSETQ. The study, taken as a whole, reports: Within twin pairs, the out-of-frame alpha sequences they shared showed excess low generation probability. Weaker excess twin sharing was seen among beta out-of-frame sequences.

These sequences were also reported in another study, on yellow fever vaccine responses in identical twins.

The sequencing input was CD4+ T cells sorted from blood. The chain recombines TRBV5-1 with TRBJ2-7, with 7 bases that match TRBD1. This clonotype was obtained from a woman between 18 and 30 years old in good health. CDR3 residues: CASSPTGPSEQYV. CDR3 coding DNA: TGCGCCAGCAGCCCGACAGGGCCCTCCGAGCAGTACGTC.